This is a list of T cell receptor beta chains from one sample in a study of cytomegalovirus exposure and HLA in healthy donors. The assay was immunoSEQ multiplex PCR, and TCRdb's table has in-frame clones only and misses some. Here the sample spans 120,000 or so clones, around 88% being singletons. The source material was PBMCs. Receptor source: a young man in good health and CMV-seronegative. Both conserved end residues are trimmed from each CDR3.

>TRBV29-1|TRBJ1-4
SVEEPFGTGKLF
>TRBV28|TRBJ2-7
ASSSSGTGDYEQY
>TRBV7-8|TRBJ2-1
ASTPRDSSYNEQF
>TRBV29-1|TRBJ1-6
SVGTGGDSPLH
>TRBV7-2|TRBJ2-3
ASSQTQGDSDTQY
>TRBV11-2|TRBJ2-6
ASSVQVSGANVLT
>TRBV15|TRBJ2-7
ATSRDRTSGVYEQY
>TRBV27|TRBJ1-3
ASSLLASARNTIY
>TRBV6-1|TRBJ1-1
ASSEGQENTEAF
>TRBV2|TRBJ2-5
ASSEPVRQGAGETQY